The 26 T cell receptor beta chains given below trace back to one sample, sequenced in a study of T cell responses to AZD1222 COVID-19 vaccine. TCRdb's copy holds only in-frame clones and misses some; the assay was immunoSEQ multiplex PCR. The sample holds approximately 170,000 clones; roughly 90% are singletons and the top ten take 1.6%. The material was peripheral blood, obtained on day 0 of AZD1222 vaccination. The source is an adult in good health.

The rearrangement uses TRBV7-9 and TRBJ1-1; D remains ambiguous. The CDR3 is made up of 14 amino acids. CDR1 is SEHNR and CDR2 is FQNEAQ in the germline V gene (reference sequence). Trimming cost V 1 base and J 4 bases, with 10 bases left between them. This chain's CDR3 is CASSLEKGFTEAFF. The CDR3 DNA reads as TGTGCCAGCAGCTTAGAGAAGGGATTCACTGAAGCTTTCTTT.

V gene TRBV21-1 combines with J gene TRBJ1-6; no DNA check was done on the table's D call, TRBD1. TRBV21-1 is deemed a pseudogene. CDR3 size: 16 residues. As DNA, the CDR3 is TGTGCCAGCAGTTTAGGGACAGTCATACTTTATTCACCCCTCCACTTT. Encoded protein: CASSLGTVILYSPLHF.

The chain joins TRBV6-5 to TRBJ1-1; TRBD1 matches 8 bases. This CDR3 spans 15 amino acids. Trimming removed 2 bases from V and 0 bases from J; junction bases left unmatched: 2. CDR1 is MNHEY and CDR2 is SVGAGI in the germline V gene. The CDR3 bases are TGTGCCAGCAGTTACCCACAGGGGGTGAACACTGAAGCTTTCTTT. Its translation: CASSYPQGVNTEAFF.

This clone appeared a single time. The chain carries TRBV7-2 and TRBJ1-4; tentatively, D is TRBD1 (5 bases). Germline CDR1 SGHTA, CDR2 FQGNSA. The CDR3 contains 13 residues. The V end lost 10 bases, the J end lost 0 bases, and 9 bases lay between the germline ends. The CDR3 is CATGTPTNEKLFF. For the CDR3, the DNA is TGTGCCACCGGGACTCCAACTAATGAAAAACTGTTTTTT.

The rearrangement uses TRBV5-1 and TRBJ2-5; D might be TRBD1 or TRBD2, each matching 6 bases. Between the trimmed V and J ends, which lost 4 bases and 7 bases, there was a span of 20 bases. CDR3 length: 15 residues. Germline V lookup: CDR1 SGHRS, CDR2 YFSETQ. The CDR3 sequence: CASSPATSARGTQYF. CDR3 bases: TGCGCCAGCAGCCCGGCGACTAGTGCCAGGGGGACCCAGTACTTC.

This chain connects TRBV2 to TRBJ2-5; a weak D match, TRBD1 (6 bases). Germline CDR1 SNHLY, CDR2 FYNNEI. V lost 6 bases and J lost 5, with 22 bases in between. CDR3 size: 16 residues. Written as DNA, the CDR3 is TGTGCCAGCAGCCTCATAGGGTTACAGGGTGTGGAGACCCAGTACTTC. Its protein product is CASSLIGLQGVETQYF.

The chain links TRBV19 to TRBJ1-1, with D possibly being TRBD1 (6 bases). The CDR3 extends over 14 amino acids. V lost 5 bases and J lost 2, with 12 bases in between. CDR1 and CDR2 from the germline V gene are LNHDA and SQIVND (reference sequence). DNA for the CDR3: TGTGCCAGTAGTCCCAGCAGGGGTAACACTGAAGCTTTCTTT. It encodes CASSPSRGNTEAFF.

J is TRBJ1-1 and V is TRBV7-9, with 7 bases aligning to TRBD1. The CDR3 contains 14 residues. Germline CDR1 reads SEHNR; CDR2 reads FQNEAQ (reference sequence). V shed 1 base, J shed 5 bases, and the junction held 4 bases outside the gene matches. The CDR3 here is CASSLGPQGTEAFF. In DNA form, the CDR3 reads TGTGCCAGCAGCTTAGGCCCACAGGGGACTGAAGCTTTCTTT.

V and J are TRBV5-1 and TRBJ2-1; perhaps TRBD2 as D (6 bases). This CDR3 has 14 amino acids. CDR1 and CDR2 from the germline V gene are SGHRS and YFSETQ. Trimming removed 3 bases at V and 7 bases at J, with 14 bases between. CDR3 sequence: CASSSVVAENEQFF. The DNA of the CDR3 is TGCGCCAGCAGCTCCGTGGTAGCGGAGAATGAGCAGTTCTTC.

This sequence joins TRBV7-6 and TRBJ1-3; D is unresolved. V was cut by 2 bases and J by 0 bases, with 14 bases left in between. The germline gives CDR1 SGHVS, CDR2 FNYEAQ. This CDR3 spans 17 amino acids. CDR3 sequence: CASSLKDGPSSGNTIYF. In DNA, the CDR3 is TGTGCCAGCAGCTTAAAAGACGGTCCGAGCTCTGGAAACACCATATATTTT.

This rearrangement joins TRBV25-1 to TRBJ1-2; 9 positions agree with TRBD1. The CDR3 contains 13 residues. Unmatched junction bases numbered 6, after V lost 6 bases and J lost 7 bases. Germline V CDR1 and CDR2: MGHDK, SYGVNS. The CDR3 reads CASRDRDRVGYTF. The DNA for the CDR3 is TGTGCCAGCAGGGATAGGGACAGGGTTGGCTACACCTTC.

The chain links TRBV7-9 to TRBJ1-1; 12 nucleotides line up with TRBD1. CDR1 and CDR2 from the germline V gene are SEHNR and FQNEAQ (reference sequence). The V gene end was trimmed by 6 bases and the J gene end by 7 bases; junction bases not matched to a gene: 12. The CDR3 contains 16 residues. In DNA, the CDR3 is TGTGCCAGCAGACCTCCCGGGACAGGGGGCGCGGGTGAAGCTTTCTTT. Translating gives CASRPPGTGGAGEAFF.

V usage is TRBV2 and J usage is TRBJ2-1; 10 bases align to TRBD2. The CDR3 is made up of 16 amino acids. V shed 7 bases, J shed 6 bases, and the junction held 12 bases outside the gene matches. Germline V gives CDR1 SNHLY, CDR2 FYNNEI. CDR3 sequence (DNA): TGTGCCAGCACGGTGAGCGGGGGGGCAGAAGCCAATGAGCAGTTCTTC. This encodes CASTVSGGAEANEQFF.

This rearrangement joins TRBV2 to TRBJ1-5; D unresolved. Germline assignment: CDR1 SNHLY and CDR2 FYNNEI. Deletions cut 1 base from V and 2 bases from J, with 6 bases between. The CDR3 runs to 14 residues. CDR3 residues: CASSEEGGNQPQHF. CDR3 in DNA: TGTGCCAGCAGTGAAGAGGGAGGCAATCAGCCCCAGCATTTT.

The CDR3 spells CASSRDSSYNEQFF. The CDR3 DNA is TGTGCCAGCAGCCGGGACAGCTCCTACAATGAGCAGTTCTTC. The chain couples TRBV6-4 to TRBJ2-1, with TRBD1 identical over 7 bases. Germline CDR1 MRHNA, CDR2 SNTAGT. J was trimmed by 0 bases and V by 6 bases; bases with no gene match: 2. The CDR3 runs to 14 residues.

The chain combines TRBV9 with TRBJ1-3, with D hard to call. The CDR3 consists of 17 residues. V lost 2 bases, J lost 1 base, and 16 bases lay in between. Looked up from germline, CDR1 is SGDLS and CDR2 is YYNGEE. CDR3: CASSVVPRLTSGNTIYF. As DNA, the CDR3 is TGTGCCAGCAGCGTGGTCCCAAGGTTAACGTCTGGAAACACCATATATTTT.

The chain couples TRBV6-2 or TRBV6-3 to TRBJ1-5, with D uncertain. Between the trimmed V and J ends, which lost 5 bases and 11 bases, there was a span of 22 bases. Germline CDR1 and CDR2: MNHEY and SVGEGT. The CDR3 runs to 15 residues. The chain's CDR3 is CASSQSGEGRRAQHF. DNA for the CDR3: TGTGCCAGCAGTCAATCCGGTGAGGGAAGGAGGGCCCAGCATTTT.

The chain carries TRBV7-9 and TRBJ2-7; D is perhaps TRBD1 (7 bases). The length of the CDR3 is 16 residues. V was shortened by 3 bases and J by 4 bases, with 19 bases between the two germline ends. From germline, CDR1 is SEHNR and CDR2 FQNEAQ (reference sequence). CDR3 nucleotides: TGTGCCAGCAGCTTCGACGACAGGGCGGGACGTTACGAGCAGTACTTC. Protein sequence: CASSFDDRAGRYEQYF. Complete variable domain (other parts from reference TRBV7-9 and TRBJ2-7): DTGVSQNPRHKITKRGQNVTFRCDPISEHNRLYWYRQTLGQGPEFLTYFQNEAQLEKSRLLSDRFSAERPKGSFSTLEIQRTEQGDSAMYLCASSFDDRAGRYEQYFGPGTRLTVT.

This sequence joins TRBV7-2 and TRBJ2-1; weak D call: TRBD1 (5 bases). The germline V gene encodes CDR1 SGHTA and CDR2 FQGNSA. V lost 5 bases to trimming and J lost 3 bases, with 14 bases between them. CDR3 size: 15 residues. Here the CDR3 reads CASSTRQGNYNEQFF. For the CDR3, the DNA is TGTGCCAGCAGCACCCGGCAGGGAAACTACAATGAGCAGTTCTTC. Drawing the rest from reference TRBV7-2 and TRBJ2-1, the complete variable domain is GAGVSQSPSNKVTEKGKDVELRCDPISGHTALYWYRQSLGQGLEFLIYFQGNSAPDKSGLPSDRFSAERTGGSVSTLTIQRTQQEDSAVYLCASSTRQGNYNEQFFGPGTRLTVL.

The chain couples TRBV3-1 (or the pseudogene TRBV3-2) to TRBJ2-2; the match to TRBD1 covers 10 bases. The CDR3 covers 15 residues. The trim removed 3 bases at V and 5 bases at J, leaving 3 bases unmatched. Germline lookup yields CDR1 LGHDT and CDR2 YNNKEL (reference sequence). The CDR3 nucleotides read TGTGCCAGCAGCCATTGGGGACAGGGGACCGGGGAGCTGTTTTTT. Translated: CASSHWGQGTGELFF.

V is TRBV6-5 and J is TRBJ1-2; D call uncertain. Trimming stripped 9 bases from V and 1 base from J, with 6 bases between. Germline CDR1 and CDR2: MNHEY and SVGAGI. The length of the CDR3 is 11 residues. The CDR3 sequence: CASRVNYGYTF. CDR3 in DNA: TGTGCCAGTCGAGTTAACTATGGCTACACCTTC.

The genes are TRBV3-1 (or the pseudogene TRBV3-2) and TRBJ2-7; weak D call: TRBD1 (6 bases). CDR3 size: 16 residues. The V gene lost 0 bases and the J gene lost 2 bases, with 14 bases spanning the gap. Germline V lookup: CDR1 LGHDT, CDR2 YNNKEL (reference sequence). CDR3 sequence (DNA): TGTGCCAGCAGCCAAGATAGCACAGGGCTGACCTACGAGCAGTACTTC. It translates to CASSQDSTGLTYEQYF.

The J gene is TRBJ2-7, the V gene TRBV11-2, with D maybe TRBD2 (6 bases). Between the trimmed V and J ends, which lost 4 bases and 1 base, there was a span of 23 bases. The CDR3 contains 18 residues. Germline V lookup: CDR1 SGHAT, CDR2 FQNNGV. CDR3 DNA sequence: TGTGCCAGCAGCTCGCTACTTCTCGGGACTCTGCCTTCCTACGAGCAGTACTTC. Protein product: CASSSLLLGTLPSYEQYF.

CDR3 sequence (DNA): TGTGCCAGCGGGGGGGACTACTCTGCCTATGGCTACACCTTC. Its protein product is CASGGDYSAYGYTF. The chain uses TRBV19 and TRBJ1-2; D possibly corresponds to TRBD1 (5 bases). This CDR3 region has 14 residues. Trimming removed 9 bases from V and 4 bases from J, with 18 bases in between. Germline V gives CDR1 LNHDA, CDR2 SQIVND (reference sequence).

This chain uses TRBV19 with TRBJ2-1, with a weak D call TRBD1 (5 bases). Trimming cost V 2 bases and J 4 bases, with 9 bases left between them. The length of the CDR3 is 14 residues. From germline, CDR1 is LNHDA and CDR2 SQIVND (reference sequence). The CDR3 nucleotides read TGTGCCAGTAGTATATTAGGGGTGTACAATGAGCAGTTCTTC. It is translated as CASSILGVYNEQFF.

This chain joins TRBV18 and TRBJ2-2; 8 bases align to TRBD1. CDR1 KGHSH and CDR2 LQKENI come from the germline V gene. The CDR3 totals 16 residues. The ends lost 3 bases at V and 2 bases at J; junction bases unmatched: 5. For the CDR3, the DNA is TGTGCCAGCTCACCGGCCGGGACAGGAAACACCGGGGAGCTGTTTTTT. This translates into CASSPAGTGNTGELFF.